This T cell receptor (beta chain) was sequenced for a study of CD8 T cells in ankylosing spondylitis. General study results and limits: Disease-linked clones, CD8+, were relatively rare in peripheral blood. Clones tied to disease were said to be significantly enriched in matched ankylosing spondylitis synovial fluid. Roughly eight highly homologous variants made up a TCR beta motif that seemed to typify ankylosing spondylitis blood. Prior literature has documented some motif variants in synovial fluid and blood from reactive arthritis.

The germline V gene encodes CDR1 SGHRS and CDR2 YFSETQ. This CDR3 comprises 16 residues. V lost 0 bases and J 2 bases, leaving 14 bases between the germline ends. As the method for making TCR beta libraries, quantitative 5'-RACE with molecular barcodes was used. TCRdb itself ran the 5' RACE reads through MiXCR, one entry per CDR3 protein. This table holds a few hundred thousand distinct CDR3 sequences, around 20% found once. Regarding this clonotype: What it binds is not known.

The sequenced sample was blood, either unsorted or a sorted T cell fraction (not recorded which). The receptor's source is a male donor with ankylosing spondylitis. V is TRBV5-1 and J is TRBJ1-2, with D possibly matching TRBD1 (6 bases). The CDR3 here is CASSLDYRDQNYGYTF. For the CDR3, the DNA is TGCGCCAGCAGCTTGGATTACAGGGATCAGAACTATGGCTACACCTTC.